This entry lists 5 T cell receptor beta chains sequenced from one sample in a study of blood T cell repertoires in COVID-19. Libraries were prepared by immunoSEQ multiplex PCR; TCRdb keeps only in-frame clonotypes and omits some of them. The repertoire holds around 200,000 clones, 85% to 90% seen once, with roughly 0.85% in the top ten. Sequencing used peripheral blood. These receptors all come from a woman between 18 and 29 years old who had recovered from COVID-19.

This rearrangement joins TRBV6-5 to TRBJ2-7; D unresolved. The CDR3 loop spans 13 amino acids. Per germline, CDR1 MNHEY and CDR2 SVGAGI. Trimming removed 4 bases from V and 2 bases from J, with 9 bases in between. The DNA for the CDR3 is TGTGCCAGCAGTTTGGGCAACGCCTACGAGCAGTACTTC. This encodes CASSLGNAYEQYF.

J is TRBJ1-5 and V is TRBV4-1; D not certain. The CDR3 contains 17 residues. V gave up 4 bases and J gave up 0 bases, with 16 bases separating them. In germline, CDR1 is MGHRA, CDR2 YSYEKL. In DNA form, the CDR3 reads TGCGCCAGCAGCCTAAGATCGGGAGGGTATAGCAATCAGCCCCAGCATTTT. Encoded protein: CASSLRSGGYSNQPQHF.

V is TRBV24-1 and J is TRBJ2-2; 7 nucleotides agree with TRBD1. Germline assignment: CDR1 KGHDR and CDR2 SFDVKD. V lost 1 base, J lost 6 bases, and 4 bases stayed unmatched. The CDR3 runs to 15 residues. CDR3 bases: TGTGCCACCAGTGATTTCCGACAGGGTCCCGGGGAGCTGTTTTTT. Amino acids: CATSDFRQGPGELFF.

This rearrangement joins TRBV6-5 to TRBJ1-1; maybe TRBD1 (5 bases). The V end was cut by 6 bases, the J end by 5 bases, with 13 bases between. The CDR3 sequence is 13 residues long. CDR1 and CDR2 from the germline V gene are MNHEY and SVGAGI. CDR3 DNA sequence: TGTGCCAGCAGGTGGGGGGGGAGGACTGAAGCTTTCTTT. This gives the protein CASRWGGRTEAFF.

CDR3: CATSLADTEQFF. DNA for the CDR3: TGTGCCACCTCCTTAGCGGATACTGAGCAGTTCTTC. J is TRBJ2-1 and V is TRBV24-1, with a possible D match to TRBD2 (6 bases). Trimming took 9 bases from V and 9 from J, leaving 14 bases between them. This CDR3 has 12 residues. Germline values: CDR1 KGHDR, CDR2 SFDVKD.